The rows below give T cell receptor beta chains drawn from one sample of a study of CD8+CD57+ T cells in acquired aplastic anemia. MiXCR, run by TCRdb on the reads, gives a single entry per CDR3 protein. The repertoire includes about 160,000 distinct CDR3 sequences, over 40% of them detected once, and roughly 2.9% sits in the top ten. The sample taken for sequencing was sorted CD4+, CD8+, or CD8+CD57+ T cells (not recorded which) from PBMCs. These receptors all come from a human donor with aplastic anemia. The CDR3 runs from the conserved cysteine through the conserved F or W. The D gene is left open where the match is weak. The size of a clone is reported for some rows only, either as once, few or many, or as a class for expanded clones.

d_gene	v_gene	abundance	j_gene	CDR3aa	CDR3nt
-	TRBV2	few	TRBJ2-3	CASKSETWGKLTDTQYF	TGTGCCAGCAAGTCCGAAACCTGGGGGAAACTCACAGATACGCAGTATTTT
TRBD2	TRBV5-4	-	TRBJ2-1	CASGRRGGVNEQFF	TGTGCCAGCGGCAGGCGGGGGGGCGTCAATGAGCAGTTCTTC
-	TRBV27	-	TRBJ2-7	CASSRPPQGLPYEQYF	TGTGCCAGCAGTCGGCCTCCACAGGGCCTTCCCTACGAGCAGTACTTC
TRBD1	TRBV7-9	many	TRBJ1-4	CASSTGTGGSNEKLFF	TGTGCCAGCAGCACAGGGACAGGGGGCAGTAATGAAAAACTGTTTTTT
-	TRBV4-1	many	TRBJ2-5	CASSQVGGLYF	TGCGCCAGCAGCCAAGTGGGTGGGTTGTACTTC
TRBD2	TRBV20-1	many	TRBJ2-3	CSANVAGRTDTQYF	TGCAGTGCTAACGTAGCGGGCCGCACAGATACGCAGTATTTT
TRBD2	TRBV11-2	-	TRBJ2-3	CASRNTLAGGLRTDTQYF	TGTGCCAGCAGGAACACTCTAGCGGGAGGGTTACGAACAGATACGCAGTATTTT
TRBD1	TRBV19	many	TRBJ2-5	CASSVDRQRAETQYF	TGTGCCAGTAGTGTGGACAGGCAAAGGGCAGAGACCCAGTACTTC
TRBD2	TRBV7-9	-	TRBJ2-5	CASSFSGGQETQYF	TGTGCCAGCAGTTTTAGCGGGGGGCAAGAGACCCAGTACTTC
TRBD1	TRBV6-1	many	TRBJ1-6	CASIKDRVSNSPLHF	TGTGCCAGCATCAAAGACAGGGTATCCAATTCACCCCTCCACTTT
-	TRBV25-1	once	TRBJ1-1	CASSDPGGTEAFF	TGTGCCAGCAGCGACCCCGGAGGGACTGAAGCTTTCTTT
-	TRBV20-1	-	TRBJ2-7	CSAPLGGEQYF	TGCAGTGCTCCCCTAGGGGGCGAGCAGTACTTC
-	TRBV6-5	-	TRBJ1-1	CATAENTEAFF	TGTGCCACCGCGGAGAACACTGAAGCTTTCTTT
TRBD2	TRBV12-3/TRBV12-4	many	TRBJ2-1	CASSFGLAGVEQFF	TGTGCCAGCAGTTTTGGACTAGCGGGGGTTGAGCAGTTCTTC
-	TRBV12-3/TRBV12-4	once	TRBJ1-2	CASSLGGHYGYTF	TGTGCCAGCAGCCTCGGCGGACACTATGGCTACACCTTC
TRBD1	TRBV20-1	-	TRBJ1-1	CSARSGTGTEAFF	TGCAGTGCTAGGTCCGGGACAGGCACTGAAGCTTTCTTT
-	TRBV10-3	-	TRBJ2-2	CAISESGRGELFF	TGTGCCATCAGTGAGTCCGGGCGCGGGGAGCTGTTTTTT
-	TRBV19	-	TRBJ1-3	CASRDNSGNTIYF	TGTGCCAGTAGGGATAACTCTGGAAACACCATATATTTT
TRBD1	TRBV11-2	-	TRBJ2-5	CASSLGLYHSDREKEETQYF	TGTGCCAGCAGCTTAGGGTTATATCATTCAGACAGGGAGAAAGAAGAGACCCAGTACTTC
-	TRBV24-1	-	TRBJ2-7	CATAQGGAYEQYF	TGTGCCACCGCCCAAGGGGGAGCCTACGAGCAGTACTTC
TRBD1	TRBV20-1	many	TRBJ1-6	CSARRAGQGYNSPLHF	TGCAGTGCTAGAAGGGCCGGACAGGGCTATAATTCACCCCTCCACTTT
-	TRBV29-1	-	TRBJ2-1	CSVSEGYEQFF	TGCAGCGTTTCGGAGGGGTACGAGCAGTTCTTC
-	TRBV5-6	many	TRBJ1-2	CASSHVSGTLRGYGYTF	TGTGCCAGCAGCCACGTTTCCGGGACCCTACGAGGCTATGGCTACACCTTC
TRBD1	TRBV18	few	TRBJ1-2	CASSTTGLKGYTF	TGTGCCAGCTCAACGACAGGGTTGAAGGGCTACACCTTC
-	TRBV10-3	-	TRBJ1-4	CAISGGSVGEKLFF	TGTGCCATCAGTGGGGGGTCCGTGGGTGAAAAACTGTTTTTT
-	TRBV10-1	-	TRBJ1-2	CASSAGTSGHGYTF	TGCGCCAGCAGCGCCGGGACCTCGGGTCACGGCTACACCTTC
TRBD1	TRBV24-1	few	TRBJ2-3	CATSEGASPADTQYF	TGTGCCACCTCCGAGGGGGCTTCTCCCGCAGATACGCAGTATTTT
TRBD2	TRBV20-1	many	TRBJ2-1	CSASRLAGTYNEQFF	TGCAGTGCTAGTAGGCTAGCGGGGACCTACAATGAGCAGTTCTTC
TRBD2	TRBV25-1	-	TRBJ2-7	CASSPRLATDEQYF	TGTGCCAGCAGTCCCCGACTAGCTACCGACGAGCAGTACTTC
-	TRBV6-1	many	TRBJ1-1	CASSPQGLEAFF	TGTGCCAGCAGCCCGCAGGGGCTGGAAGCTTTCTTT
-	TRBV9	many	TRBJ1-2	CASSFNREGNYGYTF	TGTGCCAGCAGTTTCAACAGGGAAGGGAATTATGGCTACACCTTC
TRBD1	TRBV7-2	many	TRBJ2-7	CASSIGTGGYEQYF	TGTGCCAGCAGCATCGGGACAGGGGGGTACGAGCAGTACTTC
-	TRBV6-1	many	TRBJ1-2	CASREGGYGYTF	TGTGCCAGCAGGGAAGGAGGGTATGGCTACACCTTC
-	TRBV15	-	TRBJ2-5	CATSRDSGVETQYF	TGTGCCACCAGCAGAGATAGTGGGGTCGAGACCCAGTACTTC
TRBD2	TRBV6-1	-	TRBJ2-2	CPSIPGTSGGEGELFF	TGTCCCAGCATTCCCGGGACTAGCGGGGGAGAAGGGGAGCTGTTTTTT